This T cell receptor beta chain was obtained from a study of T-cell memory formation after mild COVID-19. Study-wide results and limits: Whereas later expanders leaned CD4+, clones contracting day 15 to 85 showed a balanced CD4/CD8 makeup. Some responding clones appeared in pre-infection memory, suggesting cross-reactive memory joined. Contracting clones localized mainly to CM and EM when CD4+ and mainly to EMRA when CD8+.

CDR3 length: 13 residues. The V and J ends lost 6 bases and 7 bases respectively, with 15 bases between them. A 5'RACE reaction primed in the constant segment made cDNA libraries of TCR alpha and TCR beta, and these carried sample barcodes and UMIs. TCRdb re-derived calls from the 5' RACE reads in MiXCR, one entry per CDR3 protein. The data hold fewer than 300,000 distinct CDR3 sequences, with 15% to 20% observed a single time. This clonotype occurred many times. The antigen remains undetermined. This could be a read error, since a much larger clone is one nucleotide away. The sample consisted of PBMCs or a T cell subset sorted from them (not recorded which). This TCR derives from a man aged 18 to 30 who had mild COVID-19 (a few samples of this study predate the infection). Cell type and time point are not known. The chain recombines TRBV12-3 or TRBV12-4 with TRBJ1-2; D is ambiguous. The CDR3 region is CASSQTPPGGYTF. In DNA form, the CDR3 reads TGTGCCAGCAGCCAAACCCCCCCCGGTGGCTACACCTTC.